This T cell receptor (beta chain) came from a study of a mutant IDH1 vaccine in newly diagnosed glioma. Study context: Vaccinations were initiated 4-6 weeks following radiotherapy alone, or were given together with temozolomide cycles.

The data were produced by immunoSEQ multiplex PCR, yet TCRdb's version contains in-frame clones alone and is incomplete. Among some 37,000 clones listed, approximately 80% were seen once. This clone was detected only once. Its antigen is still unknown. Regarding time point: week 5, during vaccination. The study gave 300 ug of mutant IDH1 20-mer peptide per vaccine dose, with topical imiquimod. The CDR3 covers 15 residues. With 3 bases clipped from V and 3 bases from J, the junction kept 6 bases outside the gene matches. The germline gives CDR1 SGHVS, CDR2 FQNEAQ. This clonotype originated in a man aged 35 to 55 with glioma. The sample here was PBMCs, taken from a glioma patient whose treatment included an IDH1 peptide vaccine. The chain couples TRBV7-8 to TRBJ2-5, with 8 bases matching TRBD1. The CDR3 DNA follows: TGTGCCAGCAGCTTGTACAGGGGGTCGGAAGAGACCCAGTACTTC. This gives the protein CASSLYRGSEETQYF.